This T cell receptor (beta chain) derives from a study of post-analysis software for immune sequencing data. Whole-study results and caveats: Comparison of patients with controls showed a handful of TRBV segments more frequent in patients, TRBV5-6, TRBV5-1 and TRBV20-1 among them.

As concerns this clonotype: Its specificity is unknown. The junction shows a germline mismatch at one end, possibly a read error.

Presence of unique molecular identifiers characterized the TCR beta cDNA libraries. TCRdb called the PCR reads again in MiXCR, with one record for every CDR3 protein. The sample yields 450,000 or so distinct CDR3 sequences, 40% to 55% seen once. The CDR3 has 14 amino acids. Looked up from germline, CDR1 is DFQATT and CDR2 is SNEGSKA (reference sequence). The TCR originated in a girl under 18 with multiple sclerosis. The sample taken for sequencing was blood. V and J are TRBV20-1 and TRBJ1-1; D remains unclear. CDR3 in amino acids: CSAREVPMNTEAFF. Written as DNA, the CDR3 is TGCAGTGCGAGAGAGGTCCCTATGAACACTGAAGCTTTCTTT.